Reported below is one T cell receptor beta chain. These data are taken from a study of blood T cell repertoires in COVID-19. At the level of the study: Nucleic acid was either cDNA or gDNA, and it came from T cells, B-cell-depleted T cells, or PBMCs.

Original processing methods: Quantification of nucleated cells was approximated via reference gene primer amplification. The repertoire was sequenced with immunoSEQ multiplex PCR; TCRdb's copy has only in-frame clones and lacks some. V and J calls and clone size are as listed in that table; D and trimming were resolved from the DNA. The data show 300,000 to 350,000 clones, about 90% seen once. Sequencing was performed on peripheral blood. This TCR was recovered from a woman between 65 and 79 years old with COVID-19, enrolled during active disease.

The CDR3 reads CASSQGTGGNEQYF. The CDR3, as DNA: TGCGCCAGCAGCCAAGGGACAGGGGGCAACGAGCAGTACTTC. The chain carries TRBV5-1 and TRBJ2-7; 12 nucleotides align to TRBD1. The CDR3 length is 14 residues. Germline CDR1 and CDR2: SGHRS and YFSETQ. The junction had 4 bases not matched to a gene; V was cut back by 4 bases and J by 5 bases.